This TCR beta chain was found in a study of blood T cell repertoires in COVID-19. Overall study: The samples span acute and convalescent COVID-19 from the United States, Italy and Spain.

With 4 bases clipped from V and 0 bases from J, the junction kept 5 bases outside the gene matches. The CDR3 loop spans 16 amino acids. CDR1 is SGHTA, CDR2 FQGNSA, per germline. Under the authors' procedure: Reference gene primer amplification yielded estimated nucleated cell counts. The data were produced by immunoSEQ multiplex PCR, yet TCRdb's version contains in-frame clones alone and is incomplete. V and J calls and clone size come straight from that table; D and trimming were deduced from the DNA. Of 150,000 to 190,000 clones in the sample, approximately 92% are singletons; the top ten hold about 15%.

The sequence derives from a woman in her thirties or forties with acute or convalescent COVID-19. V is TRBV7-2 and J is TRBJ2-3; TRBD2 aligns across 9 bases. Sequencing was carried out using peripheral blood. CDR3 protein: CASSWVAGASTDTQYF. Here the CDR3 DNA reads TGTGCCAGCAGCTGGGTAGCGGGGGCTAGCACAGATACGCAGTATTTT.